This T cell receptor beta chain was profiled in a study of a mutant IDH1 vaccine in newly diagnosed glioma. Background on the study: Most had both radiotherapy and temozolomide beforehand; others had only one.

As to this clone: The antigen is not known.

The germline gives CDR1 MNHNS, CDR2 SASEGT. Trimming left V 2 bases short and J 0 bases short, with 13 bases between. The CDR3 contains 16 residues. TCRdb keeps only in-frame clones here, not all; method: immunoSEQ multiplex PCR. The table has tens of thousands of clones, 65% to 85% seen once. Specified time point: week 23, last vaccination. Every vaccination contained 300 ug of the mutant IDH1 20-mer peptide and was paired with topical imiquimod. The chain links TRBV6-1 to TRBJ1-2; unclear D gene. The origin of this receptor is a woman aged 18-29 years with glioma. The sample here was PBMCs, taken from a glioma patient whose treatment included an IDH1 peptide vaccine. Here the CDR3 reads CASSESWRVANYGYTF. The CDR3 nucleotides are TGTGCCAGCAGTGAAAGTTGGCGGGTAGCTAACTATGGCTACACCTTC.